Shown below are 32 T cell receptor beta chains from a single sample sequenced in a study of blood T cell repertoires in COVID-19. The data were produced by immunoSEQ multiplex PCR, yet TCRdb's version contains in-frame clones alone and is incomplete. The table has roughly 120,000 clones, about 90% seen once; the top ten hold around 4.1%. The sequencing sample was made of peripheral blood. These TCRs come from a woman aged 55-70 years with COVID-19, enrolled during active disease.

The J gene is TRBJ1-6, the V gene TRBV4-2, with a tentative D call TRBD1 (6 bases). V lost 4 bases and J 7 bases, leaving 14 bases between the germline ends. This CDR3 comprises 15 residues. The germline V gene encodes CDR1 LGHNA and CDR2 YNFKEQ. CDR3 sequence: CASSREKGGNSPLHF. The CDR3 DNA reads TGTGCCAGCAGCCGGGAAAAGGGGGGGAATTCACCCCTCCACTTT.

V and J are TRBV24-1 and TRBJ2-2; perhaps TRBD1 as D (6 bases). The V and J ends lost 9 bases and 9 bases respectively, with 25 bases between them. Germline loops: CDR1 KGHDR, CDR2 SFDVKD. This CDR3 is built from 16 residues. This CDR3 is CATRTDSRTPRRELFF. CDR3 in DNA: TGTGCCACCCGTACGGACAGCAGAACACCGCGCCGGGAGCTGTTTTTT.

J is TRBJ2-7 and V is TRBV19, with 7 nucleotides matching TRBD2. This CDR3 comprises 16 residues. Trimming removed 4 bases from V and 0 bases from J; junction bases left unmatched: 9. Germline V gives CDR1 LNHDA, CDR2 SQIVND (reference sequence). The chain's CDR3 is CASSRGLVPSSYEQYF. CDR3 nucleotides: TGTGCCAGTAGTAGAGGACTAGTCCCCAGCTCCTACGAGCAGTACTTC. The full variable domain, rest sourced from reference TRBV19 and TRBJ2-7, is DGGITQSPKYLFRKEGQNVTLSCEQNLNHDAMYWYRQDPGQGLRLIYYSQIVNDFQKGDIAEGYSVSREKKESFPLTVTSAQKNPTAFYLCASSRGLVPSSYEQYFGPGTRLTVT.

The chain employs TRBV30 and TRBJ1-6; D not resolved. V dropped 2 bases and J dropped 1 base, with 9 bases sitting between them. Germline V gene lookup returns CDR1 GTSNPN and CDR2 SVGIG (reference sequence). The CDR3 has 15 amino acids. The CDR3 region is CAWSLSRSYNSPLHF. The CDR3 region has the DNA TGTGCCTGGAGTCTGAGCCGATCCTATAATTCACCCCTCCACTTT.

The chain has TRBV29-1 and TRBJ1-1; 8 bases line up with TRBD1. CDR3 size: 11 residues. J was trimmed by 11 bases and V by 2 bases; bases with no gene match: 4. CDR1 and CDR2 (germline): SQVTM, ANQGSEA. The CDR3 nucleotides read TGCAGCGTTGAACAGGGGGCCGGGGCTTTCTTT. This sequence encodes CSVEQGAGAFF.

The V call is TRBV27, the J call TRBJ1-5; D is possibly TRBD1 (5 bases). The CDR3 is 15 residues long. Looked up from germline, CDR1 is MNHEY and CDR2 is SMNVEV (reference sequence). Trimming cost V 5 bases and J 0 bases, with 11 bases left between them. CDR3 coding DNA: TGTGCCAGCAGTCGGACACCTGATAGCAATCAGCCCCAGCATTTT. The encoded protein is CASSRTPDSNQPQHF.

This chain connects TRBV27 to TRBJ2-7; D might be TRBD2 (5 bases). V was shortened by 9 bases and J by 3 bases, with 33 bases between the two germline ends. CDR1 is MNHEY, CDR2 SMNVEV, per germline (reference sequence). There are 19 residues in the CDR3. CDR3 protein: CASPPRREFRLPPFYEQYF. CDR3 nucleotide sequence: TGTGCCAGTCCTCCGCGAAGGGAGTTCCGCCTCCCACCCTTCTACGAGCAGTACTTC.

CDR3 sequence reads: CATWTGIDEQYF. Written as DNA, the CDR3 is TGTGCCACCTGGACAGGGATCGACGAGCAGTACTTC. The chain has TRBV28 and TRBJ2-7, with TRBD1 matching over 8 bases. The germline V gene encodes CDR1 MDHEN and CDR2 SYDVKM. The CDR3 has 12 amino acids. With 10 bases clipped from V and 5 bases from J, the junction kept 7 bases outside the gene matches.

The chain combines TRBV19 with TRBJ2-7, with D possibly being TRBD1 (6 bases). The CDR3 runs to 14 residues. The V and J ends lost 7 bases and 2 bases respectively, with 15 bases between them. CDR1 and CDR2 (germline): LNHDA, SQIVND (reference sequence). In DNA form, the CDR3 reads TGTGCCAGTACACAGCGAGACAGGACCTACGAGCAGTACTTC. Protein: CASTQRDRTYEQYF.

V and J are TRBV5-1 and TRBJ1-1, with 7 positions matching TRBD1. Germline values: CDR1 SGHRS, CDR2 YFSETQ. CDR3 length: 12 amino acids. J was trimmed by 6 bases and V by 5 bases; bases with no gene match: 4. CDR3 region: CASSGTVSEAFF. The CDR3 region has the DNA TGCGCCAGCAGTGGGACAGTCTCTGAAGCTTTCTTT.

This chain connects TRBV3-1 (or the pseudogene TRBV3-2) to TRBJ1-6; D perhaps matches TRBD1 (6 bases). Germline CDR1 reads LGHDT; CDR2 reads YNNKEL (reference sequence). Deletions cut 0 bases from V and 12 bases from J, with 12 bases between. This CDR3 is built from 14 residues. CDR3 residues: CASSQEQGLVPLHF. The CDR3 region has the DNA TGTGCCAGCAGCCAAGAACAGGGCCTAGTACCCCTCCACTTT.

V usage is TRBV28 and J usage is TRBJ1-2, with a possible D match to TRBD1 (6 bases). Trimming removed 4 bases from V and 2 bases from J, with 14 bases in between. CDR3 length: 15 residues. Germline V gene sequence: CDR1 MDHEN, CDR2 SYDVKM. This CDR3 reads CASSSSGGLNYGYTF. CDR3 nucleotide sequence: TGTGCCAGCAGTTCCTCCGGGGGGCTGAACTATGGCTACACCTTC.

The genes are TRBV2 and TRBJ1-5, with 8 bases fitting TRBD1. There are 15 residues in the CDR3. The V gene's germline CDR1 is SNHLY and CDR2 FYNNEI. V lost 3 bases, J lost 3 bases, and 4 bases stayed unmatched. The CDR3 DNA follows: TGTGCCAGCAGTGAGGAACAGGGGGTCAATCAGCCCCAGCATTTT. Translated: CASSEEQGVNQPQHF. The full variable domain, in which reference TRBV2 and TRBJ1-5 provide the parts outside the CDR3, is EPEVTQTPSHQVTQMGQEVILRCVPISNHLYFYWYRQILGQKVEFLVSFYNNEISEKSEIFDDQFSVERPDGSNFTLKIRSTKLEDSAMYFCASSEEQGVNQPQHFGDGTRLSIL.

The chain links TRBV5-4 to TRBJ1-2; a possible D gene is TRBD1 (6 bases). CDR1 and CDR2 from the germline V gene are SGHNT and YYREEE (reference sequence). This CDR3 has 13 amino acids. The V end was cut by 3 bases, the J end by 2 bases, with 8 bases between. CDR3 sequence: CASSSTGNYGYTF. DNA for the CDR3: TGTGCCAGCAGCTCGACAGGAAACTATGGCTACACCTTC.

This sequence joins TRBV7-2 and TRBJ2-5; 7 positions agree with TRBD1. V was clipped by 3 bases and J by 4 bases; unmatched bases: 14. Germline CDR1 and CDR2: SGHTA and FQGNSA. The CDR3 extends over 17 amino acids. The CDR3 loop reads CASSFQSQGVGGETQYF. The CDR3 nucleotides read TGTGCCAGCAGCTTTCAGTCCCAGGGGGTTGGGGGAGAGACCCAGTACTTC.

The rearrangement joins TRBV5-6 to TRBJ1-5, with TRBD1 identical over 8 bases. This CDR3 is 14 amino acids long. CDR1 is SGHDT, CDR2 YYEEEE, per germline. V gave up 2 bases and J gave up 6 bases; unmatched junction bases: 4. CDR3 residues: CASSFRGLGQPQHF. In DNA, the CDR3 is TGTGCCAGCAGCTTCAGGGGGCTAGGTCAGCCCCAGCATTTT.

The J gene is TRBJ1-3, the V gene TRBV3-1 (or the pseudogene TRBV3-2); TRBD1 aligns across 8 bases. The length of the CDR3 is 14 residues. Looked up from germline, CDR1 is LGHDT and CDR2 is YNNKEL (reference sequence). Trimming removed 6 bases from V and 8 bases from J; junction bases left unmatched: 9. CDR3 loop: CASRQQGGTYTIYF. The CDR3 DNA follows: TGTGCCAGCAGACAACAGGGGGGAACTTACACCATATATTTT.

The V and J genes are TRBV13 and TRBJ1-1; no clear D. Germline-derived CDR1 and CDR2 are PRHDT and FYEKMQ (reference sequence). This CDR3 is 12 amino acids long. The ends were cut back, 2 bases at V and 3 bases at J, with 4 bases in the middle. CDR3 in amino acids: CASSLQDTEAFF. In nucleotides, the CDR3 is TGTGCCAGCAGCTTACAGGACACTGAAGCTTTCTTT.

V gene TRBV6-5 combines with J gene TRBJ1-1; no reliable D call. V was trimmed by 0 bases and J by 2 bases, leaving 7 bases between them. The CDR3 has 14 residues. CDR1 MNHEY and CDR2 SVGAGI come from the germline V gene. In DNA form, the CDR3 reads TGTGCCAGCAGTTACTCCGGTTTTAACACTGAAGCTTTCTTT. This translates into CASSYSGFNTEAFF.

The chain is built from TRBV6-5 and TRBJ2-3; possibly TRBD1 for D (5 bases). This CDR3 region has 16 residues. Per the germline V gene, CDR1 is MNHEY and CDR2 is SVGAGI. Trimming removed 0 bases from V and 4 bases from J, with 14 bases in between. CDR3 sequence: CASSYSQAPLPDTQYF. The CDR3 DNA sequence: TGTGCCAGCAGTTACTCACAGGCACCTCTCCCAGATACGCAGTATTTT.

The chain recombines TRBV18 with TRBJ2-2; 9 bases fit TRBD1. Germline V gene sequence: CDR1 KGHSH, CDR2 LQKENI. Trimming took 3 bases from V and 1 from J; bases not matched to a gene: 3. The CDR3 is 16 amino acids. CDR3 nucleotides: TGTGCCAGCTCACCGCGACAGGGGGTGAACACCGGGGAGCTGTTTTTT. Its protein product is CASSPRQGVNTGELFF.

The chain couples TRBV7-2 to TRBJ2-3; 13 bases map to TRBD2. Germline trimming cut 2 bases from V and 4 bases from J; bases unmatched to any gene: 9. Germline CDR1 SGHTA, CDR2 FQGNSA. The CDR3 consists of 18 residues. CDR3 loop: CASSLMKLAGGPPDTQYF. CDR3 nucleotide sequence: TGTGCCAGCAGCTTAATGAAACTAGCGGGGGGGCCCCCAGATACGCAGTATTTT.

The chain links TRBV19 to TRBJ2-7, with a weak D call TRBD2 (6 bases). The CDR3 sequence is 15 residues long. Per the germline V gene, CDR1 is LNHDA and CDR2 is SQIVND (reference sequence). Trimming removed 1 base from V and 0 bases from J, with 10 bases in between. The chain's CDR3 is CASSIAGDPSYEQYF. The CDR3, as DNA: TGTGCCAGTAGTATAGCGGGGGACCCCTCCTACGAGCAGTACTTC.

The chain uses TRBV3-1 (or the pseudogene TRBV3-2) and TRBJ1-5; D remains ambiguous. The CDR3 covers 15 residues. In germline, CDR1 is LGHDT, CDR2 YNNKEL (reference sequence). V lost 3 bases, J lost 3 bases, and 12 bases lay in between. The CDR3 loop is CASSQGLFPNQPQHF. As DNA, the CDR3 is TGTGCCAGCAGCCAGGGCTTATTTCCCAATCAGCCCCAGCATTTT.

The chain has TRBV30 and TRBJ1-2, with a tentative D call TRBD1 (5 bases). Trimming took off 3 bases at V and 4 bases at J, with 12 bases between the two ends. This CDR3 is built from 13 residues. Germline V gene data show CDR1 as GTSNPN and CDR2 as SVGIG (reference sequence). This chain's CDR3 is CAWSDGRVYGYTF. The CDR3, as DNA: TGTGCCTGGAGCGACGGCAGGGTCTATGGCTACACCTTC.

This clone was picked up a small number of times. The chain has TRBV2 and TRBJ1-1; TRBD1 is a possible D gene (5 bases). The CDR3 totals 17 residues. The germline V and J ends were trimmed by 6 bases and 5 bases, with 25 bases remaining between them. CDR1 is SNHLY and CDR2 is FYNNEI in the germline V gene. As DNA, the CDR3 is TGTGCCAGCAGCAGTGAGGTCGGGGGTTTGTTGGGGACTGAAGCTTTCTTT. Protein product: CASSSEVGGLLGTEAFF.

This rearrangement joins TRBV28 to TRBJ1-5; D gene unclear. The CDR3 spans 14 residues. Trimming took 5 bases from V and 4 from J, leaving 12 bases between them. Germline V gives CDR1 MDHEN, CDR2 SYDVKM. CDR3 nucleotides: TGTGCCAGCAGTCCACAAGGAGGTAATCAGCCCCAGCATTTT. This translates into CASSPQGGNQPQHF.

The rearrangement links TRBV4-1 to TRBJ2-3; TRBD2 matches at 7 bases. Germline CDR1 and CDR2: MGHRA and YSYEKL. CDR3 length equals 16 residues. The V segment lost 5 bases and the J segment 1 base; nucleotides outside the gene matches: 9. CDR3 loop: CASSSWGGTGTDTQYF. Here the CDR3 DNA reads TGCGCCAGCAGCTCGTGGGGGGGGACGGGCACAGATACGCAGTATTTT.

The chain is built from TRBV7-2 and TRBJ1-6; the match to TRBD1 covers 9 bases. J lost 0 bases, V lost 3 bases, and 9 bases had no gene match. The CDR3 contains 19 residues. Germline assignment: CDR1 SGHTA and CDR2 FQGNSA. For the CDR3, the DNA is TGTGCCAGCAGCTTGGGGGACAGGGTCCGGCGCTCCTATAATTCACCCCTCCACTTT. Its translation is CASSLGDRVRRSYNSPLHF.

V is TRBV7-9 and J is TRBJ1-4; maybe TRBD1 (5 bases). Trimming cost V 5 bases and J 0 bases, with 19 bases left between them. The CDR3 spans 18 residues. The germline V gene has CDR1 SEHNR and CDR2 FQNEAQ (reference sequence). The CDR3 is CASSPHRTSKATNEKLFF. The DNA for the CDR3 is TGTGCCAGCAGCCCCCACCGGACAAGTAAAGCAACTAATGAAAAACTGTTTTTT.

The V gene is TRBV30, the J gene TRBJ1-2, with 7 bases lining up with TRBD1. CDR3 size: 13 residues. With V trimmed by 3 bases and J by 2 bases, 3 bases remained unmatched. Germline CDR1 and CDR2: GTSNPN and SVGIG (reference sequence). In DNA form, the CDR3 reads TGTGCCTGGAGCCCGGGACAGAACTATGGCTACACCTTC. This encodes CAWSPGQNYGYTF.

The genes are TRBV24-1 and TRBJ2-3; 11 positions agree with TRBD1. The trim removed 4 bases at V and 6 bases at J, leaving 5 bases unmatched. Germline V CDR1 and CDR2: KGHDR, SFDVKD. This CDR3 has 15 residues. The CDR3 sequence: CATSERTGGADTQYF. DNA for the CDR3: TGTGCCACCAGTGAAAGGACAGGGGGCGCCGATACGCAGTATTTT.